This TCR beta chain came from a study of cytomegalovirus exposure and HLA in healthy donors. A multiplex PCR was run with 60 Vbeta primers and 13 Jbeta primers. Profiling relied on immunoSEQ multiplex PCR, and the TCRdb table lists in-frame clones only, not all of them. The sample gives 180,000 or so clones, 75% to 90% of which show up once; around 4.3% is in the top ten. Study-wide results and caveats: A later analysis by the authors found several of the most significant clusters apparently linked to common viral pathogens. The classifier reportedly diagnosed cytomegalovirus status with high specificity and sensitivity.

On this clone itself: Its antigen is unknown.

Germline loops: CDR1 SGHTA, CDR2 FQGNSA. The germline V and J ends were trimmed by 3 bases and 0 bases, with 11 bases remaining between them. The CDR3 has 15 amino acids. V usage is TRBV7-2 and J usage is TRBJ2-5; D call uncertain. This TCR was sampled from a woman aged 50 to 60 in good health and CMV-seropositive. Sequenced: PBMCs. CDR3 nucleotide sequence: TGTGCCAGCAGCTTGTTAGGCAGGTACCAAGAGACCCAGTACTTC. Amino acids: CASSLLGRYQETQYF. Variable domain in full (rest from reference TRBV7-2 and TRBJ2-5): GAGVSQSPSNKVTEKGKDVELRCDPISGHTALYWYRQSLGQGLEFLIYFQGNSAPDKSGLPSDRFSAERTGGSVSTLTIQRTQQEDSAVYLCASSLLGRYQETQYFGPGTRLLVL.